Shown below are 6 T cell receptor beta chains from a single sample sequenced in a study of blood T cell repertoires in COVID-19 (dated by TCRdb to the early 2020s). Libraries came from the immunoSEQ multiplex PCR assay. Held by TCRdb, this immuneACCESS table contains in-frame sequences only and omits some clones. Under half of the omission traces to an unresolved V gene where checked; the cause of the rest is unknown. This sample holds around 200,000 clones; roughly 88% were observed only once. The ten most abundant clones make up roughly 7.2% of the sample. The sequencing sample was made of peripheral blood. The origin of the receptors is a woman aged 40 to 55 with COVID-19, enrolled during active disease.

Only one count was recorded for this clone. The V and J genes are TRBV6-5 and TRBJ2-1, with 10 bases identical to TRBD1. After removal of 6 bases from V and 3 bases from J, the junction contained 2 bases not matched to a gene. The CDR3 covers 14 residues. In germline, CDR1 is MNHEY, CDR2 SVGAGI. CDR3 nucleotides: TGTGCCAGCAGGCGGACAGGGGGCTACAATGAGCAGTTCTTC. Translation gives CASRRTGGYNEQFF.

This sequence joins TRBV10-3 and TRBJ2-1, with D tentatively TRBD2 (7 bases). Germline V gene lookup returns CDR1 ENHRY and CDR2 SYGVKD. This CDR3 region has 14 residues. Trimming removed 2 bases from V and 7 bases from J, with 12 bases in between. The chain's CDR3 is CAISEVGGLNEQFF. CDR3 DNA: TGTGCCATCAGTGAGGTGGGGGGGCTGAATGAGCAGTTCTTC.

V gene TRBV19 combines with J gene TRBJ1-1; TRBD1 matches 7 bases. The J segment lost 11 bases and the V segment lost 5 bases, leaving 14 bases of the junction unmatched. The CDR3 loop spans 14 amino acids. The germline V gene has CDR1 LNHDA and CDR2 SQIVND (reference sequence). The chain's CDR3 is CASSSGDSLNLAFF. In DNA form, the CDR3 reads TGTGCCAGTAGTTCCGGGGACAGTCTGAATCTGGCTTTCTTT.

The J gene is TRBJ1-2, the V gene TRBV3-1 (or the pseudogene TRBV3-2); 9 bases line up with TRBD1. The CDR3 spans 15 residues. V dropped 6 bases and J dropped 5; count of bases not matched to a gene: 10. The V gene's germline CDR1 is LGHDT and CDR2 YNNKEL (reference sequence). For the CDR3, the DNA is TGTGCCAGCAGGCGAGGACAGGGGAGGGAGTATGGCTACACCTTC. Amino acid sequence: CASRRGQGREYGYTF.

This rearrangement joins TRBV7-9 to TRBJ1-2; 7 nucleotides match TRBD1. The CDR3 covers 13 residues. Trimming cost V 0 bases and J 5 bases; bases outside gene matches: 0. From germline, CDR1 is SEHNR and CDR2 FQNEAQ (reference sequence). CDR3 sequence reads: CASSLATGYGYTF. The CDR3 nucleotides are TGTGCCAGCAGCTTAGCGACAGGGTATGGCTACACCTTC.

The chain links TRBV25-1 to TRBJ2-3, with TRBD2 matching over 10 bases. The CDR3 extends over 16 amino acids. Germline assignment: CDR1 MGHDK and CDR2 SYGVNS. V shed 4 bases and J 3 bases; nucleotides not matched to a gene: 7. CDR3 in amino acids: CASSARTSGITDTQYF. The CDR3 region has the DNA TGTGCCAGCAGTGCCAGGACTAGCGGAATTACAGATACGCAGTATTTT.